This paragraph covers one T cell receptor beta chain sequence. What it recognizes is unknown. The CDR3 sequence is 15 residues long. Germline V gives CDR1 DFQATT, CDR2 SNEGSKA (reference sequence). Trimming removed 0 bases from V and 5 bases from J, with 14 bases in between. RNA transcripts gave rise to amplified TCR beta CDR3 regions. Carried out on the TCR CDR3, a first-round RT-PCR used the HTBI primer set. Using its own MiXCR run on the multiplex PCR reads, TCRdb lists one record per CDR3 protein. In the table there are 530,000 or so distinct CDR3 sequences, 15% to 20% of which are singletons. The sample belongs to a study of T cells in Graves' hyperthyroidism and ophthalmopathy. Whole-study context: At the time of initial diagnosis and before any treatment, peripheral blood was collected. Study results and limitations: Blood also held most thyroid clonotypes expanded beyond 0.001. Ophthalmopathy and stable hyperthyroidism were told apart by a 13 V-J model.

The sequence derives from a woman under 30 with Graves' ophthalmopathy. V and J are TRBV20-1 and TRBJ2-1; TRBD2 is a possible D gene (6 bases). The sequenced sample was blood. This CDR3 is CSARDPRIADNEQFF. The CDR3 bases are TGCAGTGCTAGAGACCCCAGGATAGCGGACAATGAGCAGTTCTTC.